These 16 T cell receptor beta chains share one sample of origin, sequenced in a study of beta chain features in type 1 diabetes. The authors reverse transcribed all of the isolated RNA, so sequencing captured expressed TCRB transcripts. Generated by immunoSEQ multiplex PCR, the TCRdb table keeps only in-frame clones and is missing some. The sample consists of about 250,000 clones, roughly 15% of them appearing once. Sequencing was performed on naive CD4+ T cells from blood. The source of these receptors is a woman aged 40 to 50 in good health.

This chain links TRBV4-3 with TRBJ2-1; 8 nucleotides agree with TRBD2. Trimming took 1 base from V and 7 from J; bases not matched to a gene: 6. In germline, CDR1 is LGHNA, CDR2 YSLEER. The CDR3 runs 15 residues. The CDR3 loop is CASSQVGGAVNEQFF. CDR3 DNA: TGCGCCAGCAGCCAAGTCGGGGGGGCCGTGAATGAGCAGTTCTTC.

This chain uses TRBV4-1 with TRBJ2-7; D is possibly TRBD2 (7 bases). Looked up from germline, CDR1 is MGHRA and CDR2 is YSYEKL. The CDR3 consists of 12 residues. Trimming took off 1 base at V and 12 bases at J, with 13 bases between the two ends. The CDR3 DNA follows: TGCGCCAGCAGCCAAGCGGGGGGCCAACGGTACTTC. Translated, it gives CASSQAGGQRYF.

This clone was picked up a small number of times. This chain uses TRBV4-3 with TRBJ2-5; perhaps TRBD1 as D (6 bases). Looked up from germline, CDR1 is LGHNA and CDR2 is YSLEER. The CDR3 is 15 amino acids. Trimming left V 2 bases short and J 0 bases short, with 10 bases between. DNA of the CDR3: TGCGCCAGCAGCCAAAACAGGGTTAACCAAGAGACCCAGTACTTC. As protein: CASSQNRVNQETQYF.

V gene TRBV11-2 combines with J gene TRBJ2-1, with 14 bases that match TRBD2. Germline-derived CDR1 and CDR2 are SGHAT and FQNNGV. This CDR3 contains 16 residues. J lost 7 bases, V lost 5 bases, and 7 bases had no gene match. CDR3 nucleotide sequence: TGTGCCAGCAGCCCATGGACTAGCGGGGGGAAAAATGAGCAGTTCTTC. Its translation is CASSPWTSGGKNEQFF.

The J gene is TRBJ2-3, the V gene TRBV27, with a weak D call TRBD1 (5 bases). V lost 5 bases and J lost 7, with 16 bases in between. The CDR3 totals 14 residues. Germline loops: CDR1 MNHEY, CDR2 SMNVEV (reference sequence). As DNA, the CDR3 is TGTGCCAGCAGTATCATCGACAGTCCACATACGCAGTATTTT. Amino acids: CASSIIDSPHTQYF.

In its sample, this clone was seen a few times. The chain has TRBV6-5 and TRBJ1-1; no firm D call. Trimming removed 7 bases at V and 4 bases at J, with 13 bases between. The CDR3 is 13 amino acids. CDR1 and CDR2 (germline): MNHEY, SVGAGI. DNA of the CDR3: TGTGCCAGCAACCATCCAGGTGGCACTGAAGCTTTCTTT. Its translation is CASNHPGGTEAFF.

The V gene is TRBV4-3, the J gene TRBJ2-7; 9 bases line up with TRBD1. Germline V lookup: CDR1 LGHNA, CDR2 YSLEER. Unmatched junction bases numbered 5, after V lost 1 base and J lost 4 bases. This CDR3 contains 15 residues. The CDR3 bases are TGCGCCAGCAGCCAAGCGGGACAGGGTACTTACGAGCAGTACTTC. This codes for CASSQAGQGTYEQYF.

This clone was picked up a small number of times. The V call is TRBV7-9, the J call TRBJ2-4; 7 bases fit TRBD2. V was clipped by 1 base and J by 11 bases; unmatched bases: 8. The germline gives CDR1 SEHNR, CDR2 FQNEAQ (reference sequence). The CDR3 covers 14 residues. CDR3 sequence: CASSLVSGGEVQYF. CDR3 DNA: TGTGCCAGCAGCTTAGTGTCGGGGGGAGAGGTTCAGTACTTC.

The CDR3 nucleotides are TGTGCCAGCATTAAACTAGCGGGGGACAATGAGCAGTTCTTC. It is translated as CASIKLAGDNEQFF. V usage is TRBV2 and J usage is TRBJ2-1; 11 positions agree with TRBD2. The germline gives CDR1 SNHLY, CDR2 FYNNEI. V shed 7 bases, J shed 5 bases, and the junction held 4 bases outside the gene matches. This CDR3 comprises 14 residues.

The chain uses TRBV2 and TRBJ1-5; D not resolved. Germline V gene lookup returns CDR1 SNHLY and CDR2 FYNNEI. This CDR3 is built from 13 residues. Between the trimmed V and J ends, which lost 7 bases and 1 base, there was a span of 8 bases. The CDR3 nucleotides are TGTGCCAGCAAACAGTCGAGCAATCAGCCCCAGCATTTT. This encodes CASKQSSNQPQHF.

This clone was detected only a few times. V is TRBV11-2 and J is TRBJ2-3, with 8 nucleotides matching TRBD2. V lost 1 base, J lost 3 bases, and 9 bases stayed unmatched. Per the germline V gene, CDR1 is SGHAT and CDR2 is FQNNGV. The CDR3 has 17 amino acids. The CDR3 protein is CASSLAGGPKLTDTQYF. CDR3 nucleotide sequence: TGTGCCAGCAGCTTAGCGGGGGGGCCGAAGCTGACAGATACGCAGTATTTT.

On this clone: Other DNA sequences of this sample code for an identical CDR3. V and J are TRBV29-1 and TRBJ1-1; weak D call: TRBD1 (6 bases). In germline, CDR1 is SQVTM, CDR2 ANQGSEA. V lost 6 bases, J lost 1 base, and 9 bases lay in between. CDR3 size: 12 residues. Here the CDR3 reads CSVGGPNTEAFF. CDR3 in DNA: TGCAGCGTCGGGGGGCCGAACACTGAAGCTTTCTTT.

The rearrangement joins TRBV28 to TRBJ1-6, with 9 bases that match TRBD1. V lost 2 bases to trimming and J lost 6 bases; unmatched junction nucleotides: 14. This CDR3 comprises 19 residues. CDR1 is MDHEN and CDR2 is SYDVKM in the germline V gene. CDR3 sequence: CASSLGVVGGQGSNSPLHF. Here the CDR3 DNA reads TGTGCCAGCAGTTTAGGGGTTGTCGGGGGACAGGGAAGTAATTCACCCCTCCACTTT. Complete variable domain (other parts from reference TRBV28 and TRBJ1-6): DVKVTQSSRYLVKRTGEKVFLECVQDMDHENMFWYRQDPGLGLRLIYFSYDVKMKEKGDIPEGYSVSREKKERFSLILESASTNQTSMYLCASSLGVVGGQGSNSPLHFGNGTRLTVT.

The rearrangement joins TRBV15 to TRBJ1-4, with 10 nucleotides matching TRBD1. CDR1 and CDR2 (germline): LNHNV, YYDKDF (reference sequence). With 4 bases clipped from V and 8 bases from J, the junction kept 7 bases outside the gene matches. The CDR3 is 15 amino acids. The CDR3, as DNA: TGTGCCACCAGCACCTCCGGGACAGGGGACGAAAAACTGTTTTTT. This encodes CATSTSGTGDEKLFF.

This chain connects TRBV5-1 to TRBJ2-4, with TRBD1 matching 7 bases. CDR3 length: 19 residues. Germline assignment: CDR1 SGHRS and CDR2 YFSETQ. Losses at the gene ends were 6 bases for V and 0 bases for J; bases not matched to a gene: 18. DNA for the CDR3: TGCGCCAGCACCTTTTGGACAAGGGGACAGAAAATAGCCAAAAACATTCAGTACTTC. Its translation: CASTFWTRGQKIAKNIQYF.

This clone was counted only a few times. This sequence joins TRBV2 and TRBJ1-6; D is ambiguous. V lost 4 bases to trimming and J lost 9 bases, with 13 bases between them. This CDR3 region has 14 residues. Germline loops: CDR1 SNHLY, CDR2 FYNNEI. CDR3 nucleotide sequence: TGTGCCAGCAGTGCTTTTTACCTTAGTTCACCCCTCCACTTT. Translating it yields CASSAFYLSSPLHF.